This T cell receptor beta chain was observed in a study of OX40 agonist ivuxolimab in advanced cancers. Background on the whole study: The costimulatory receptor OX40 (CD134) was targeted by ivuxolimab, a fully human IgG2 agonistic monoclonal antibody. A male proportion of roughly 80% and a mean age of roughly 55 years, ranging from about 20 to 85, were recorded for the dose-escalation cohort. The monotherapy dose-escalation portion (N ≈ 50 patients) of the phase I ivuxolimab trial is reported in the paper. Peripheral TCRbeta sequencing was intended to test whether TCR sequence diversity was altered and clonal T-cell expansion was caused by ivuxolimab. Partial responses were achieved by three dose-escalation patients, of whom one had hepatocellular carcinoma and two had cutaneous melanoma. Of the 50 to 55 dose-escalation patients, hepatocellular carcinoma was present in about 19, melanoma in roughly 15, renal cell carcinoma in 9 and head and neck cancer in 9. Intravenous ivuxolimab was administered to patients every 2 weeks at six dose levels: 0.01, 0.1, 0.3, 1.5, 3 and 10 mg/kg. Prior anti-PD-1, anti-PD-L1 or anti-CTLA-4 therapy was permitted, and 30% to 50% of dose-escalation patients had received checkpoint inhibitors.

The trial excluded patients who had a history of autoimmune disease or who were on systemic immunosuppression. Peripheral blood for TCR sequencing was collected from all dose cohorts at baseline, on cycle 4 day 1, and on cycle 7 day 1. The samples were taken from a phase I, first-in-human, multicenter, open-label dose-escalation trial of ivuxolimab. Adults with locally advanced or metastatic head and neck squamous cell, hepatocellular, melanoma or renal cell carcinoma were enrolled in the trial. Before TCR sequencing, CD4+ and CD8+ T cells were separately sorted from peripheral blood. Overall results and qualifications from the work: In the 0.1-3.0 mg/kg groups, partial responders were among the patients with the lowest normalized peripheral clonal expansion, particularly in CD8+ T cells. After ivuxolimab, expanded clones were on average more numerous among CD8+ T cells than among CD4+ T cells. At doses of 0.1 to 3.0 mg/kg, clonal expansion of both CD4+ and CD8+ T cells in blood was seen between baseline and week 6. Low levels of normalized T-cell clonal expansion were also seen in some patients who did not respond. Antigen specificity was not determined for the clonally expanded peripheral T cells.

To sequence the TCRbeta CDR3 region, genomic DNA was isolated from the sorted cells. TCRbeta CDR3 regions were sequenced using the immunoSEQ Assay. In its TCRdb copy, this immuneACCESS table keeps in-frame sequences only and misses some clones. Where compared with another copy, unresolved V genes explain less than half of these, and the others have no known cause. This sample is represented by 81,000 or so clones; roughly nine tenths of them were singletons. 6.5% to 8.5% of the sample lies in the top ten. Relative to germline, V is 3 bases shorter and J is 2 bases shorter, with 21 bases between their ends. The CDR3 starts with the cysteine, ends with the phenylalanine, and has 18 residues. Only CDR3 DNA is held: 54 bases, read in frame from base 1. According to the germline V gene, CDR1 reads KGHSH and CDR2 reads LQKENI. Remarks on this clone: Its antigen remains unidentified. One base away there is no much larger clone; base qualities are not given.

The input for sequencing was CD4+ or CD8+ T cells sorted from blood, taken in a trial of the OX40 agonist ivuxolimab. This sequence uses TRBV18 and TRBJ2-3; a confident D gene designation cannot be given. The receptor comes from an adult with an advanced solid tumor such as melanoma, head and neck, liver or kidney cancer. The DNA sequence is as follows: TGTGCCAGCTCACCCCCTCTTAAGCTCGCTAGTAACACAGATACGCAGTATTTT. This translates into CASSPPLKLASNTDTQYF.